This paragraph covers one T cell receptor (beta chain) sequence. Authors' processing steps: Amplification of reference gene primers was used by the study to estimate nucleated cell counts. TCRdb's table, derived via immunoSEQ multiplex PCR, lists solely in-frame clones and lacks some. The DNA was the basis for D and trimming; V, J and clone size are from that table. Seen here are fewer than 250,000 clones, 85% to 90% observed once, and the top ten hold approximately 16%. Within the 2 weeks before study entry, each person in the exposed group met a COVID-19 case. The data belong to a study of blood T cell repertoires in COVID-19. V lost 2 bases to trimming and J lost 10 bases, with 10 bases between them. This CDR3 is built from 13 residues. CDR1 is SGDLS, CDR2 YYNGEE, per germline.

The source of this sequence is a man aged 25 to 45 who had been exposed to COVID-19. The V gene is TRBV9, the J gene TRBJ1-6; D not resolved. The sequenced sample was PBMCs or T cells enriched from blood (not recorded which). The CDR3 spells CASSVTLVSPLHF. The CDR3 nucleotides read TGTGCCAGCAGCGTCACTCTTGTGTCACCCCTCCACTTT.